This entry features one TCR beta chain sequence. What it binds is not known. This CDR3 region has 14 residues. Germline V lookup: CDR1 MNHNS, CDR2 SASEGT. TCRdb re-called the 5' RACE reads; one entry per CDR3 protein, DNA not given. This sample contains about 170,000 distinct CDR3 sequences. This specimen comes from a study of T cells expressing NK-cell markers. The study's findings and limits: What remained unclear was the HCMV specificity of expanded NKG2C+ T cell clones.

Sequenced material: blood T cells: a sorted CD56 or NKG2C T cell subset, CD4+ or CD8+ T cells, or bulk PBMC T cells (not recorded which). The sequence came from a man between 18 and 69 years old in good health. The chain couples TRBV6-1 to TRBJ2-1. This CDR3 is CASSGGDYYNEQFF.